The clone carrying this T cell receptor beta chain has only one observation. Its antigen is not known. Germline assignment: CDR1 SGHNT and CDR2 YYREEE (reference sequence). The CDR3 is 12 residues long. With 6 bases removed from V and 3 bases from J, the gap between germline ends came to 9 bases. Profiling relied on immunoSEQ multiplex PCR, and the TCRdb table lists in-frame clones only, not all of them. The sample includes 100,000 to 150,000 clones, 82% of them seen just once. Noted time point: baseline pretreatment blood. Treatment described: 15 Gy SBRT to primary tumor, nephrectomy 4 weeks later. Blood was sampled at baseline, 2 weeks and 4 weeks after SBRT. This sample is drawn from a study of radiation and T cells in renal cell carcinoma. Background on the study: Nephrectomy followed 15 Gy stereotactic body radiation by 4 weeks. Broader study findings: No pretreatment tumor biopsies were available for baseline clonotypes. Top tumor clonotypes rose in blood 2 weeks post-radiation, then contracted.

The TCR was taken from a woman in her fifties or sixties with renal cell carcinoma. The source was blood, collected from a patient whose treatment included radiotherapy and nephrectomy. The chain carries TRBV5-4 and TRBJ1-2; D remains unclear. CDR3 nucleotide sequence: TGTGCCAGCACCGGGGTCGACTATGGCTACACCTTC. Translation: CASTGVDYGYTF.